The sequence of this T cell receptor (beta chain) was determined in a study of read filtering for tumor transcriptome and immune sequencing. Study-wide context: 8 patients were R-ISS I, some 15 were R-ISS II, more than five were R-ISS III. DNase treatment preceded whole-transcriptome library preparation.

Findings and limits, study-wide: RNA-seq captured clonotypes less deeply and reliably than IR-seq.

Remarks on this clonotype: Antigen specificity is unknown.

Germline values: CDR1 SNHLY, CDR2 FYNNEI. Between the trimmed V and J ends, which lost 7 bases and 3 bases, there was a span of 16 bases. The CDR3 extends over 14 amino acids. The library was built from 400 to 500 ng RNA with molecular barcoded adaptors for alpha/delta and beta/gamma chains. MiXCR, run by TCRdb on the reads, gives a single entry per CDR3 protein. This sample has some 46,000 distinct CDR3 sequences; roughly 12% occur once, and the top ten carry roughly 15%. Material for sequencing was a population of CD138-negative cells sorted from bone marrow. This receptor was taken from a donor aged 40 or older with multiple myeloma. The V gene is TRBV2, the J gene TRBJ2-7, with D perhaps matching TRBD1 or TRBD2 (5 bases each). The CDR3 sequence is CASMGTTVGYEQYF. As DNA, the CDR3 is TGTGCCAGCATGGGGACGACGGTAGGCTACGAGCAGTACTTC.